This is a list of T cell receptor beta chains from one sample in a study of breast tumors, draining lymph nodes, adjacent tissues. TCRdb reanalysed the multiplex PCR reads using MiXCR and keeps one entry per CDR3 protein. The sample includes about 100,000 distinct CDR3 sequences, less than 25% seen only once; the top ten take around 1.3%. Source material: axillary lymph node tissue. These receptors all stem from a female donor with breast cancer. Some clones in this sample may be carry-over from other donors' samples. The CDR3 runs from the conserved cysteine through the conserved F or W. D genes are given only for firm matches. Clone size is shown for a subset of rows, as once, few, many or a class of expanded clone.

cdr3_length,v_call,clone_size,d_call,j_call,cdr3_aa,cdr3_nt
13,TRBV4-1,many,-,TRBJ2-7,CASSQVFSLGQYF,TGCGCCAGCAGCCAAGTTTTTTCCCTCGGGCAGTACTTC
18,TRBV7-7,many,TRBD2,TRBJ2-1,CASSLAPGWASGTYEQFF,TGTGCTAGCAGCTTAGCGCCGGGTTGGGCTAGCGGGACCTATGAGCAGTTCTTC
13,TRBV20-1,-,-,TRBJ1-2,CSARRDGGYGYTF,TGCAGTGCTAGAAGGGATGGGGGTTACGGCTACACCTTC
12,TRBV7-9,many,TRBD1,TRBJ2-7,CASSGQGNEQYF,TGTGCCAGCAGCGGACAGGGGAACGAGCAGTACTTC
16,TRBV10-3,many,-,TRBJ1-5,CAISESWGGGNQPQHF,TGTGCCATCAGTGAGTCGTGGGGAGGTGGCAATCAGCCCCAGCATTTT
15,TRBV20-1,many,TRBD2,TRBJ2-5,CSARVASGRSETQYF,TGCAGTGCTAGAGTGGCTAGCGGACGTTCGGAGACCCAGTACTTC
11,TRBV6-2/TRBV6-3,many,-,TRBJ1-2,CASMTDYGYTF,TGTGCCAGCATGACGGATTATGGCTACACCTTC
14,TRBV19,-,-,TRBJ2-1,CASSKMSGSVEQFF,TGTGCCAGTAGTAAGATGTCCGGGAGTGTTGAGCAGTTCTTC
18,TRBV5-1,many,TRBD1,TRBJ1-5,CASSTESDRGRSNQPQHF,TGCGCCAGCAGCACGGAATCGGACAGGGGACGTAGCAATCAGCCCCAGCATTTT
16,TRBV20-1,many,TRBD1,TRBJ1-3,CSAGGTGPLSGNTIYF,TGCAGTGCGGGAGGGACAGGGCCCTTGTCTGGAAACACCATATATTTT
9,TRBV6-4,-,-,TRBJ1-1,CASSDLAFF,TGTGCCAGCAGTGACCTGGCTTTCTTT
15,TRBV27,medium-sized,TRBD2,TRBJ2-1,CASSPGLAGQNEQFF,TGTGCCAGCAGTCCAGGACTAGCGGGACAGAATGAGCAGTTCTTC
15,TRBV2,many,-,TRBJ2-2,CASRPYYVNTGELFF,TGTGCCAGCAGACCCTACTACGTCAACACCGGGGAGCTGTTTTTT
12,TRBV19,many,-,TRBJ2-1,CASSGTWDEQFF,TGTGCCAGTAGCGGGACTTGGGATGAGCAGTTCTTC
14,TRBV19,few,-,TRBJ1-5,CASSIRVSNQPQHF,TGTGCCAGTAGTATACGGGTTAGCAATCAGCCCCAGCATTTT
14,TRBV7-3,many,TRBD1,TRBJ2-1,CASNPGQGNNEQFF,TGTGCCAGCAACCCGGGACAGGGAAACAATGAGCAGTTCTTC
14,TRBV30,many,TRBD1,TRBJ1-2,CAWSTPGRGYGYTF,TGTGCCTGGAGTACACCTGGCAGGGGGTATGGCTACACCTTC
14,TRBV6-1,many,-,TRBJ1-2,CASSGPGFGLGYTF,TGTGCCAGCAGTGGGCCAGGGTTTGGACTTGGCTACACCTTC
17,TRBV4-1,many,-,TRBJ1-5,CASSQDPQGLYNQPQHF,TGCGCCAGCAGCCAAGATCCCCAGGGACTATACAATCAGCCCCAGCATTTT
16,TRBV4-1,many,TRBD2,TRBJ2-3,CASSPTSGGATDTQYF,TGCGCCAGCAGTCCCACTAGCGGGGGGGCCACAGATACGCAGTATTTT
12,TRBV3-1,-,-,TRBJ2-3,CASSIRPDTQYF,TGTGCCAGCAGCATCAGACCTGATACGCAGTATTTT
15,TRBV4-2,-,TRBD1,TRBJ2-5,CASSQEGATRRTQYF,TGTGCAAGCAGCCAAGAGGGGGCCACCCGACGGACCCAGTACTTC
17,TRBV7-8,many,-,TRBJ1-5,CASSLQGSGTGHQPQHF,TGTGCCAGCAGCCTTCAAGGATCAGGGACGGGGCATCAGCCCCAGCATTTT
15,TRBV24-1,many,TRBD1,TRBJ2-5,CATSEEGGRGETQYF,TGTGCCACCAGTGAGGAAGGGGGCAGGGGAGAGACCCAGTACTTC
14,TRBV15,many,-,TRBJ1-3,CATSTEYSGNTIYF,TGTGCCACCAGCACCGAATACTCTGGAAACACCATATATTTT
14,TRBV7-9,-,-,TRBJ1-1,CASSLQGDGTEAFF,TGTGCCAGCAGCTTACAGGGAGACGGGACTGAAGCTTTCTTT
14,TRBV2,many,TRBD1,TRBJ1-2,CASSPPGQTGGYTF,TGTGCCAGCAGTCCTCCGGGACAGACGGGAGGCTACACCTTC
18,TRBV28,-,-,TRBJ1-6,CASSFPGKGRRSNSPLHF,TGTGCCAGCAGTTTCCCCGGAAAAGGGAGGAGGTCAAATTCACCCCTCCACTTT
17,TRBV6-1,many,TRBD1,TRBJ2-2,CASSALTGQGMSGELFF,TGTGCCAGCAGTGCCCTAACGGGACAGGGGATGTCCGGGGAGCTGTTTTTT
14,TRBV6-5,many,TRBD1,TRBJ1-6,CASTRDRGNSPLHF,TGTGCCAGCACCCGGGACAGGGGTAATTCACCCCTCCACTTT
16,TRBV7-9,many,TRBD2,TRBJ2-7,CASSPGGGGSSYEQYF,TGTGCCAGCAGCCCCGGCGGCGGGGGGTCGTCCTACGAGCAGTACTTC
15,TRBV6-1,many,TRBD1,TRBJ2-3,CASRSRQGSTDTQYF,TGTGCCAGCAGGTCCAGACAGGGCTCCACAGATACGCAGTATTTT
11,TRBV24-1,many,-,TRBJ1-2,CATSDLYGYTF,TGTGCCACCAGTGATCTCTATGGCTACACCTTC
13,TRBV29-1,many,-,TRBJ2-1,CSVESWPKNEQFF,TGCAGCGTTGAAAGTTGGCCCAAGAATGAGCAGTTCTTC
16,TRBV7-9,many,TRBD1,TRBJ2-5,CASSFGTGAIGETQYF,TGTGCCAGCAGCTTCGGGACAGGGGCCATCGGGGAGACCCAGTACTTC
16,TRBV2,many,-,TRBJ1-6,CASGTSPGQMFSPLHF,TGTGCCAGCGGGACCTCCCCGGGACAAATGTTTTCACCCCTCCACTTT
14,TRBV4-1,many,-,TRBJ2-2,CASRRQRNTGELFF,TGCGCCAGCAGGCGCCAGAGAAACACCGGGGAGCTGTTTTTT
14,TRBV5-1,many,-,TRBJ2-5,CASSMTEYQETQYF,TGCGCCAGCAGCATGACAGAGTACCAAGAGACCCAGTACTTC
12,TRBV6-5,many,-,TRBJ1-2,CASKVRGSGYTF,TGTGCCAGCAAGGTCAGGGGTTCTGGCTACACCTTC
13,TRBV13,many,TRBD2,TRBJ2-7,CASSARDYPLQYF,TGTGCCAGCAGCGCCAGGGACTACCCCCTCCAGTACTTC
16,TRBV6-5,many,TRBD2,TRBJ2-1,CASRLTGTSSYNEQFF,TGTGCCAGCCGCTTGACGGGGACTAGCTCCTACAATGAGCAGTTCTTC
15,TRBV19,-,TRBD1,TRBJ1-3,CASILQGYSGNTIYF,TGTGCCAGCATCTTACAGGGGTACTCTGGAAACACCATATATTTT
15,TRBV4-2,-,-,TRBJ1-1,CASSHPSGANTEAFF,TGTGCCAGCAGCCACCCCTCCGGGGCTAACACTGAAGCTTTCTTT
16,TRBV19,many,-,TRBJ1-5,CASSNLLEGRNQPQHF,TGTGCCAGTAGTAATCTCCTCGAGGGACGTAATCAGCCCCAGCATTTT
17,TRBV5-4,many,TRBD2,TRBJ2-5,CASSSQPGGPPWETQYF,TGTGCCAGCAGCTCCCAGCCGGGAGGACCTCCGTGGGAGACCCAGTACTTC
14,TRBV7-8,-,TRBD2,TRBJ2-7,CASNSGGLAWEQYF,TGTGCCAGCAACTCGGGGGGGCTAGCGTGGGAGCAGTACTTC
15,TRBV28,few,-,TRBJ2-1,CASTGGRVLSNEQFF,TGTGCCAGCACAGGCGGCAGGGTTTTAAGCAATGAGCAGTTCTTC
12,TRBV2,many,-,TRBJ2-7,CASTAETYEQYF,TGTGCCAGCACAGCTGAAACCTACGAGCAGTACTTC
16,TRBV13,few,TRBD2,TRBJ2-2,CASRILAGKNTGELFF,TGTGCCAGCAGGATACTAGCGGGGAAGAACACCGGGGAGCTGTTTTTT
15,TRBV6-2/TRBV6-3,many,TRBD2,TRBJ2-5,CASSSWGGVQETQYF,TGTGCCAGCAGCTCCTGGGGGGGGGTGCAAGAGACCCAGTACTTC
14,TRBV11-3,many,-,TRBJ2-1,CASSSPDSYNEQFF,TGTGCCAGCAGCTCGCCGGACTCTTACAATGAGCAGTTCTTC
13,TRBV20-1,many,-,TRBJ1-5,CSAIRDLNQPQHF,TGCAGTGCTATCCGGGATCTAAATCAGCCCCAGCATTTT